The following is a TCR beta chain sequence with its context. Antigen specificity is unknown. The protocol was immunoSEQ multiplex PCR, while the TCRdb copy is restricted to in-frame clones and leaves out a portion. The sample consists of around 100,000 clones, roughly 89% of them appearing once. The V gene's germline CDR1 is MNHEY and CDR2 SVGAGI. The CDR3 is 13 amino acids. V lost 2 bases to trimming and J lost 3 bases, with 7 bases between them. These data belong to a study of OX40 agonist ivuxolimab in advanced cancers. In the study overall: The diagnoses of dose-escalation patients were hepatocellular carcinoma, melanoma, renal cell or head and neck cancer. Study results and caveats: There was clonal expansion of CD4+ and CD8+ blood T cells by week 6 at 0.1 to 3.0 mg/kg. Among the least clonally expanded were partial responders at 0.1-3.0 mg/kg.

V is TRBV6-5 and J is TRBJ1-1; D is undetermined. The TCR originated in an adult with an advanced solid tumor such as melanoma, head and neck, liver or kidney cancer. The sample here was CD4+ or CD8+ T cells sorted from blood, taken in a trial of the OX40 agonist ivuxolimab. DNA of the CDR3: TGTGCCAGCAGTTACGACGGGGACACTGAAGCTTTCTTT. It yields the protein CASSYDGDTEAFF.